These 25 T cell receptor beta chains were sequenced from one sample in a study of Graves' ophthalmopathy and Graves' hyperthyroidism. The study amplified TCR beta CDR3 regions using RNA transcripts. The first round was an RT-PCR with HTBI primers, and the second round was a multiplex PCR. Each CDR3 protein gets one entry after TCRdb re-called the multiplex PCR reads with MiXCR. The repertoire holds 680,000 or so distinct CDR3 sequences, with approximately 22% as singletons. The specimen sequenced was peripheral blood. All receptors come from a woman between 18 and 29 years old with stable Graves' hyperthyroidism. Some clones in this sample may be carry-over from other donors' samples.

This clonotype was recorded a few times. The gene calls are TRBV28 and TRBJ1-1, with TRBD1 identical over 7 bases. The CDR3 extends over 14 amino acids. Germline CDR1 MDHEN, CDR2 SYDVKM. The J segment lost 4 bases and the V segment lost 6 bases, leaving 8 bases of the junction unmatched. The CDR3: CASRQGQRVTEAFF. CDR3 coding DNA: TGTGCCAGCAGACAGGGACAGCGGGTCACTGAAGCTTTCTTT.

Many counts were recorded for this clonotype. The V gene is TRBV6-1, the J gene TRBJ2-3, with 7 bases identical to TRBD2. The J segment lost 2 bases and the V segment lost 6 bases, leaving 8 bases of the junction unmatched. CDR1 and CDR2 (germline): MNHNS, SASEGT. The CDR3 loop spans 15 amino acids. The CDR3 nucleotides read TGTGCCAGCAGACCTACGAGGGACTACACAGATACGCAGTATTTT. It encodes CASRPTRDYTDTQYF.

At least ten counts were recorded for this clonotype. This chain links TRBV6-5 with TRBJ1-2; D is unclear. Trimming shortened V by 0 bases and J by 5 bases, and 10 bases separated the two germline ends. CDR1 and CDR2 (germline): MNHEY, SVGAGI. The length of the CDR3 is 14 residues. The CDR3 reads CASSYSGAAYGYTF. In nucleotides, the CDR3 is TGTGCCAGCAGTTACTCAGGCGCGGCTTATGGCTACACCTTC.

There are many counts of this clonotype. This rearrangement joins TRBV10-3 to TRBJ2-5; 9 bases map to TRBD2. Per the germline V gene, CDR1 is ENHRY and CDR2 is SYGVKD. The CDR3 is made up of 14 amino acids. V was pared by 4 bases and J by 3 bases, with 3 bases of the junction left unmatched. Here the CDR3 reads CAISAAGGEETQYF. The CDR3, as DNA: TGTGCCATCAGTGCGGCGGGAGGGGAAGAGACCCAGTACTTC.

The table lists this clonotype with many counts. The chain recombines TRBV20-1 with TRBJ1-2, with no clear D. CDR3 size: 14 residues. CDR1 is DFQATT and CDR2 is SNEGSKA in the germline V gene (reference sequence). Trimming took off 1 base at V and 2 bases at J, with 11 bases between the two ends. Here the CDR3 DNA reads TGCAGTGCTAGAGCCCCGGACGGAAACTATGGCTACACCTTC. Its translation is CSARAPDGNYGYTF.

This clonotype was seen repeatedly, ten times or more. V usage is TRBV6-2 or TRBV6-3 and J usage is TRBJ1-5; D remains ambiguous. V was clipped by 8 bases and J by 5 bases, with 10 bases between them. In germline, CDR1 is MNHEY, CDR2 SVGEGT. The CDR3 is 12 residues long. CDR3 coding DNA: TGTGCCAGCTGTGGGGTCGATCAGCCCCAGCATTTT. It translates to CASCGVDQPQHF.

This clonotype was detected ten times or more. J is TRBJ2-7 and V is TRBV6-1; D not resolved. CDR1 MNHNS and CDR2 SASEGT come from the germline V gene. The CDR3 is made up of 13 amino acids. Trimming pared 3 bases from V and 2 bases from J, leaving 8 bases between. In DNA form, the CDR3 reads TGTGCCAGCAGTGACCGGGCGACCTACGAGCAGTACTTC. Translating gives CASSDRATYEQYF.

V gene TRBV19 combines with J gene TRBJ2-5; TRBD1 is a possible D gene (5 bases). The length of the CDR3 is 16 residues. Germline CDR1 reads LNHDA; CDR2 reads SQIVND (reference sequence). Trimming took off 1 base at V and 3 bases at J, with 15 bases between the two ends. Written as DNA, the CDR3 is TGTGCCAGTAGTATAGTTGGGGCGGAGAGAAAAGAGACCCAGTACTTC. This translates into CASSIVGAERKETQYF. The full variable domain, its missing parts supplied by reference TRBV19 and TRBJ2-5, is DGGITQSPKYLFRKEGQNVTLSCEQNLNHDAMYWYRQDPGQGLRLIYYSQIVNDFQKGDIAEGYSVSREKKESFPLTVTSAQKNPTAFYLCASSIVGAERKETQYFGPGTRLLVL.

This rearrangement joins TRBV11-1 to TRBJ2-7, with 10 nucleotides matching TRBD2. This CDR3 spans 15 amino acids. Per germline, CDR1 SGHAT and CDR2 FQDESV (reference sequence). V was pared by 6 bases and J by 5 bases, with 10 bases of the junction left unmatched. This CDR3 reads CASSHPASGSHEQYF. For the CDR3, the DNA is TGTGCCAGCAGTCATCCCGCTAGCGGGAGCCACGAGCAGTACTTC.

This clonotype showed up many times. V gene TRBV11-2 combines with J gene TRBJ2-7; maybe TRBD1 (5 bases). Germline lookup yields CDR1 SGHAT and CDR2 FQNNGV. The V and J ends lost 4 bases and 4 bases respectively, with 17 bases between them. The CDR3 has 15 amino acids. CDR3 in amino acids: CASSSPRQSIYEQYF. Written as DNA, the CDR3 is TGTGCCAGCAGCTCCCCCAGACAGTCGATATACGAGCAGTACTTC.

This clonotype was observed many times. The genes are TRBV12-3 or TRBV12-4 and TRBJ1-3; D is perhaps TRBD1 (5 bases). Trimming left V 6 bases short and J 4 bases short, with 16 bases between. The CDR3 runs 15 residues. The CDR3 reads CASSYYRDSGNTIYF. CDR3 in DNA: TGTGCCAGCAGCTATTACCGGGACTCCGGAAACACCATATATTTT.

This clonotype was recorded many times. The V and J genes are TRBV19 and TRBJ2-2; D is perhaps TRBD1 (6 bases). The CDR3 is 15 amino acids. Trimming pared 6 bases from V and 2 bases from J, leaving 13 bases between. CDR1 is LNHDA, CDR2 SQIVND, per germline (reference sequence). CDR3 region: CASSRTDRNTGELFF. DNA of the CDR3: TGTGCCAGTAGCCGGACAGACCGTAACACCGGGGAGCTGTTTTTT.

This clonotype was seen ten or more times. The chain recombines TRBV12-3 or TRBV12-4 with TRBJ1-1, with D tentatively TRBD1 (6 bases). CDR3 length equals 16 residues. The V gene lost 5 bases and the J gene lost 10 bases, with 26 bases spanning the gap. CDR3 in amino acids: CASSPGQVRVSGRAFF. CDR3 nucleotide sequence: TGTGCCAGCAGTCCGGGACAAGTAAGGGTATCAGGGAGAGCTTTCTTT.

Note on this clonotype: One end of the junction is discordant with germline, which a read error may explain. The CDR3 reads CSVEGGIQNIQYF. The CDR3 region has the DNA TGCAGCGTGGAAGGGGGGATACAAAACATTCAGTACTTC. The chain combines TRBV29-1 with TRBJ2-4; the D call may be TRBD1 or TRBD2 (6 bases each). Germline V gene data show CDR1 as SQVTM and CDR2 as ANQGSEA. The CDR3 is 13 residues long.

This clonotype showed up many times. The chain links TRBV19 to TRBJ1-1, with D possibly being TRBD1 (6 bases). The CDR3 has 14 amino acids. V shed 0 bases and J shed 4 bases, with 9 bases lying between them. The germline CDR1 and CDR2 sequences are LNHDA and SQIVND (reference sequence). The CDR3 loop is CASSIDQGITEAFF. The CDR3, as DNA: TGTGCCAGTAGTATAGATCAGGGGATCACTGAAGCTTTCTTT.

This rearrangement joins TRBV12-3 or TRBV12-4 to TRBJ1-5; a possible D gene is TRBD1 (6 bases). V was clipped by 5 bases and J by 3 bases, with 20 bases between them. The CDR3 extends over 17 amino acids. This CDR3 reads CASSLRTGGLFNQPQHF. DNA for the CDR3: TGTGCCAGCAGTCTCAGGACGGGGGGCCTTTTCAATCAGCCCCAGCATTTT.

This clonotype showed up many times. DNA of the CDR3: TGTGCCAGCAGCTCGCAGACAGGGCAAGAGCAGTACTTC. Translated, it gives CASSSQTGQEQYF. This chain links TRBV7-9 with TRBJ2-7; TRBD1 agrees at 7 bases. The germline gives CDR1 SEHNR, CDR2 FQNEAQ (reference sequence). This CDR3 has 13 residues. Trimming at V came to 4 bases and at J to 7 bases, leaving 7 bases not matched to a gene.

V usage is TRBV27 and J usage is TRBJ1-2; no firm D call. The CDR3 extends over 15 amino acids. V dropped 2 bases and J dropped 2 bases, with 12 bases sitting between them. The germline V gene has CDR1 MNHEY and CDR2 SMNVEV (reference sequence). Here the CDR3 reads CASSLGSGANYGYTF. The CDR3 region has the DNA TGTGCCAGCAGTTTAGGCTCAGGAGCAAACTATGGCTACACCTTC.

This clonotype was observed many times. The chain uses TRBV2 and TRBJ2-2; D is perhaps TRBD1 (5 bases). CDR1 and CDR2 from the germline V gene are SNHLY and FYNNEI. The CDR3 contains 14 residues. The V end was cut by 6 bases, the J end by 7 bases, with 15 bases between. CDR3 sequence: CASSQIGAGGELFF. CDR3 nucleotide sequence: TGTGCCAGCAGCCAGATAGGGGCAGGCGGGGAGCTGTTTTTT.

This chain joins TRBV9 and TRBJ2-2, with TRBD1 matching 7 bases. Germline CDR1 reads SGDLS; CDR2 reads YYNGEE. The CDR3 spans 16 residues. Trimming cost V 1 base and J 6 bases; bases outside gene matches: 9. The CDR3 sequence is CASSVRGGAGSGELFF. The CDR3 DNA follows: TGTGCCAGCAGCGTAAGAGGGGGCGCCGGGTCCGGGGAGCTGTTTTTT.

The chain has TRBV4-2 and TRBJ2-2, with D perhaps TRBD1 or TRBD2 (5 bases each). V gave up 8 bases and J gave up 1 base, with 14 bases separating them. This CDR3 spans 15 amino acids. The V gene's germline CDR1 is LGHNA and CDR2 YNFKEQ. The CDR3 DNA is TGTGCCAGCCGGGAACGAGGACAGAACACCGGGGAGCTGTTTTTT. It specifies CASRERGQNTGELFF.

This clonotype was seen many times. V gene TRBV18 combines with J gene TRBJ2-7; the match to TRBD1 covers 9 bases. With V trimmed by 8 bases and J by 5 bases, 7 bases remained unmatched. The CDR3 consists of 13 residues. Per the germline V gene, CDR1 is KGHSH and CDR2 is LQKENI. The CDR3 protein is CASSPRDRDEQYF. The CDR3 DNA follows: TGTGCCAGCAGCCCCCGGGACAGGGACGAGCAGTACTTC.

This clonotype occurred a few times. CDR3 sequence reads: CASSPQSGNTGELFF. As DNA, the CDR3 is TGCGCCAGCAGCCCCCAATCAGGGAACACCGGGGAGCTGTTTTTT. The chain couples TRBV5-1 to TRBJ2-2, with unresolved D. Trimming left V 4 bases short and J 1 base short, with 11 bases between. The CDR3 covers 15 residues. CDR1 and CDR2 (germline): SGHRS, YFSETQ.

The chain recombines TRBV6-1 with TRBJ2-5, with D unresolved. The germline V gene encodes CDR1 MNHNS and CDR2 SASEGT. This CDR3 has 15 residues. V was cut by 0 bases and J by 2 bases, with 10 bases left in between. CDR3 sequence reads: CASSEARIPQETQYF. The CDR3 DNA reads TGTGCCAGCAGTGAAGCAAGGATCCCTCAAGAGACCCAGTACTTC.

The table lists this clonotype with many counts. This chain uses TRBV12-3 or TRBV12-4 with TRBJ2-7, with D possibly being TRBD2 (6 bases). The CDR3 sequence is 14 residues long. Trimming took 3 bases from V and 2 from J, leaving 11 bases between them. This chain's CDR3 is CASSLIGGAYEQYF. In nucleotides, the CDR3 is TGTGCCAGCAGTTTGATTGGAGGGGCCTACGAGCAGTACTTC.